What follows is one T cell receptor (beta chain) and its context. The antigen is not known. Patients with chemo-refractory metastatic non-small-cell lung cancer received focal radiation plus CTLA-4 blockade with ipilimumab. The record originates from a study of radiotherapy plus CTLA-4 blockade in lung cancer. Study information: Approximately 18% of patients responded objectively, and roughly 30% achieved disease control.

The CDR3 totals 13 residues. V gave up 10 bases and J gave up 2 bases, with 14 bases separating them. Per the germline V gene, CDR1 is PRHDT and CDR2 is FYEKMQ (reference sequence). Profiled with immunoSEQ multiplex PCR; TCRdb holds only in-frame clones, not every one. The table records approximately 60,000 clones, around three quarters of them present only once. General study findings and limits: Some TCR clones had been derived from tumors. These clones expanded in peripheral blood after radiotherapy plus ipilimumab.

The chain employs TRBV13 and TRBJ2-5; D gene ambiguous. The receptor comes from a human donor with non-small cell lung cancer who had a complete response to radiotherapy plus ipilimumab. The source material was peripheral blood, sampled from a patient treated with radiotherapy plus ipilimumab. CDR3 DNA sequence: TGTGCCACCAGACTGCAAGGACAAGAGACCCAGTACTTC. Its protein is CATRLQGQETQYF. Complete variable domain (other parts from reference TRBV13 and TRBJ2-5): AAGVIQSPRHLIKEKRETATLKCYPIPRHDTVYWYQQGPGQDPQFLISFYEKMQSDKGSIPDRFSAQQFSDYHSELNMSSLELGDSALYFCATRLQGQETQYFGPGTRLLVL.